This TCR beta chain was sequenced in a study of blood T cell repertoires in COVID-19. About the study: Some COVID-19 samples were acute and others convalescent; all came from the United States, Italy and Spain. In each case, the material was cDNA or gDNA derived from T cells, B-cell-depleted T cells, or PBMCs.

Per the original methods: Amplifying reference gene primers gave estimates of nucleated cell counts. Some clones are missing from TCRdb's copy, which holds only in-frame ones; the method was immunoSEQ multiplex PCR. V and J calls plus clone size are reproduced from that table; the DNA served to infer D and trimming. The sample gives more than 200,000 clones, less than 90% of which show up once; under 5.5% is in the top ten. The V gene's germline CDR1 is SGHTA and CDR2 FQGNSA. This CDR3 contains 14 residues. The germline V and J ends were trimmed by 0 bases and 6 bases, with 11 bases remaining between them.

The chain links TRBV7-2 to TRBJ2-5, with D possibly being TRBD2 (6 bases). The sequenced sample was peripheral blood. This receptor was obtained from a man aged 60-69 years with acute or convalescent COVID-19. CDR3 loop: CASSLAFLAKTQYF. CDR3 bases: TGTGCCAGCAGCTTAGCGTTTCTAGCGAAGACCCAGTACTTC.